One sample yielded the 3 T cell receptor beta chains listed below, sequenced in a study of T-cell reconstitution after alpha-beta-depleted transplantation in children. During its preparation, the TCRbeta library received unique molecular identifiers. In TCRdb, the PCR reads were re-called with MiXCR into one record per CDR3 protein. The data hold hundreds of thousands of distinct CDR3 sequences, with about an eighth observed a single time. Specimen: PBMCs, collected before TCRalphabeta/CD19-depleted stem cell transplant. Receptors were obtained from a girl aged 2-10 years with congenital amegakaryocytic thrombocytopenia, due to receive a stem cell transplant.

This clonotype was found a few times. This rearrangement joins TRBV12-5 to TRBJ2-1; possibly TRBD2 for D (5 bases). The V gene lost 10 bases and the J gene lost 1 base, with 20 bases spanning the gap. The CDR3 has 16 residues. The germline V gene encodes CDR1 LGHNT and CDR2 FRNRAP. CDR3 in DNA: TGTGCTACTGGCCCGGAGGTAGCCGTTTCCTACAATGAGCAGTTCTTC. Translated, it gives CATGPEVAVSYNEQFF.

This clonotype was counted at least ten times. CDR3 sequence reads: CASSLTRGEGETQYF. In DNA, the CDR3 is TGTGCCAGCAGCCTTACCAGGGGGGAGGGAGAGACCCAGTACTTC. J is TRBJ2-5 and V is TRBV7-2; D might be TRBD1 or TRBD2, each matching 7 bases. V was shortened by 5 bases and J by 4 bases, with 17 bases between the two germline ends. Germline lookup yields CDR1 SGHTA and CDR2 FQGNSA. The CDR3 spans 15 residues.

This chain uses TRBV6-5 with TRBJ2-4; D unresolved. Germline V gene data show CDR1 as MNHEY and CDR2 as SVGAGI. The CDR3 sequence is 16 residues long. V lost 2 bases and J lost 0, with 11 bases in between. The CDR3 DNA reads TGTGCCAGCAGTTACGGCCCTACCCGAGCCAAAAACATTCAGTACTTC. It yields the protein CASSYGPTRAKNIQYF.